This TCR beta chain was recovered during a study of T cell clones after liver transplantation. Clones were sequenced by immunoSEQ multiplex PCR, and TCRdb holds only the in-frame ones, with some missing. The sample yields fewer than 85,000 clones, around four fifths seen once. The germline V gene has CDR1 MDHEN and CDR2 SYDVKM. Trimming removed 4 bases from V and 2 bases from J, with 14 bases in between. The CDR3 is made up of 15 amino acids. This clone has a single count. The chain carries TRBV28 and TRBJ1-1; maybe TRBD1 (6 bases). The source is a human patient who received a liver transplant. Some T cells here may be from the graft donor. The input for sequencing was CD4+ T cells from blood, taken at the 22-month timepoint. The CDR3: CASSSGDTRNTEAFF. The CDR3 region has the DNA TGTGCCAGCAGTTCAGGGGACACTCGAAACACTGAAGCTTTCTTT.